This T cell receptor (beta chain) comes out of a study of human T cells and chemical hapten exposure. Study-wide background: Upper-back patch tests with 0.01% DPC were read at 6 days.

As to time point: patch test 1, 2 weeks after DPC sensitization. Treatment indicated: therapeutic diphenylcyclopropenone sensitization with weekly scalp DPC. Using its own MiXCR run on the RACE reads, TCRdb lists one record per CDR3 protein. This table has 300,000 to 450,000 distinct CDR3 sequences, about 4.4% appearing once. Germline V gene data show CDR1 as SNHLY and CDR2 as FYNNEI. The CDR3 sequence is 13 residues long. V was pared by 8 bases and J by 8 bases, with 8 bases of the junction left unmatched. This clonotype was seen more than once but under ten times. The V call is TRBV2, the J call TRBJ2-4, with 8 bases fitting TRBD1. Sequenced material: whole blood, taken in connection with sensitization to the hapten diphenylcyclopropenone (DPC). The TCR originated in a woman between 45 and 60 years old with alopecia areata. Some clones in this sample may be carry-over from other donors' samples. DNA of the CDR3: TGTGCCAGCCACCGGGACAGGTTTGACATTCAGTACTTC. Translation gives CASHRDRFDIQYF.